This is a list of T cell receptor beta chains from one sample in a study of CD8 T cells in Susac syndrome. One entry per CDR3 protein results from TCRdb running MiXCR on the immunoSEQ multiplex PCR reads. The sample includes about 90,000 distinct CDR3 sequences, 85% to 95% seen only once; the top ten take 0.25% to 0.4%. Sequencing input: CD8+ T cells from PBMCs. These receptors all come from a human donor in good health. CDR3s leave out the opening cysteine and the closing phenylalanine or tryptophan.

TRBV4-1 ASSQGPVPPEAF
TRBV6-5 ASSYLQGNSPLH
TRBV29-1 SVAVANTEAF
TRBV6-4 ASSDVHEQY
TRBV19 ASSHFTDGGSYGYT
TRBV15 ATSRELAGTGELF
TRBV5-6 ASSGDDQETQY
TRBV29-1 SVEVQVETQY
TRBV9 ASSVDQLTSGNTIY
TRBV7-9 ASSTGGVYEQY
TRBV20-1 SARDGLGLNNQPQH
TRBV4-1 ASSQVFGSADQETQY
TRBV3-1 ASSIGGGVETQY
TRBV15 ATSGPLRDEQY
TRBV20-1 SARDIDSYEQY
TRBV20-1 SVPGTRRTYEQY
TRBV5-6 ASRLVTGESGELF
TRBV12-3/TRBV12-4 ASSLVGSQETQY
TRBV7-9 ASRTSGGEIMETQY
TRBV12-3/TRBV12-4 ASSYAAGTEAF
TRBV19 ASNSGNDGYT
TRBV7-9 ASSLTGVSTDTQY
TRBV7-9 ASSLAPTDTNSPLH
TRBV13 ASSLGQGASWYGYT
TRBV3-1 ASSQAGQDYGYT
TRBV12-3/TRBV12-4 ASSVGVGEQY
TRBV5-1 ASSLRTEHYEQY
TRBV9 ASGTSGGAGETQY
TRBV19 ATHILGGYT
TRBV7-2 ASSFWGAANTEAF